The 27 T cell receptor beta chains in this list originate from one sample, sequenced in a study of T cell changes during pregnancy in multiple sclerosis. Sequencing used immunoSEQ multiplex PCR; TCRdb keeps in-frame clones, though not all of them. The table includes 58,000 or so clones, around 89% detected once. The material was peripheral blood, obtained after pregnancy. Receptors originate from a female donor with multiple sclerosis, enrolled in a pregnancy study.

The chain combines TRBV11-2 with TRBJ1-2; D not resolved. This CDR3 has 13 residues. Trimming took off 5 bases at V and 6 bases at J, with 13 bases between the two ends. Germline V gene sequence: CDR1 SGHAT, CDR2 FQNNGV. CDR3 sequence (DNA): TGTGCCAGCAGCCAGACGGAGGCTCATGGCTACACCTTC. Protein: CASSQTEAHGYTF.

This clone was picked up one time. The CDR3 protein is CAWSVGGVGELFF. CDR3 DNA: TGTGCCTGGAGTGTCGGCGGGGTCGGGGAGCTGTTTTTT. The chain couples TRBV30 to TRBJ2-2, with a weak D call TRBD2 (6 bases). Trimming took 0 bases from V and 7 from J, leaving 9 bases between them. The germline CDR1 and CDR2 sequences are GTSNPN and SVGIG (reference sequence). CDR3 length: 13 residues.

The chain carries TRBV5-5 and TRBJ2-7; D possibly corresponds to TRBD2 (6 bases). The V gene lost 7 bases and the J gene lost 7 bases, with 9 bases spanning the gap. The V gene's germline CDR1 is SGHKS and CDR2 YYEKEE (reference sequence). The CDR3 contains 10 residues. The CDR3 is CASGGGEQYF. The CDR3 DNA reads TGTGCCAGCGGCGGAGGGGAGCAGTACTTC.

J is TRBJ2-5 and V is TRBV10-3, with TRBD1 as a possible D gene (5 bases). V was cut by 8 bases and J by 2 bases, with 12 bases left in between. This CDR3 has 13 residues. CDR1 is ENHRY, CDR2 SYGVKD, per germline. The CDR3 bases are TGTGCCATCGGGGCGTTTGATCAAGAGACCCAGTACTTC. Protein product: CAIGAFDQETQYF.

CDR3 DNA: TGTGCCAGCAGTCCCCGCGGGATCCTTGGAAACACCATATATTTT. Protein product: CASSPRGILGNTIYF. The V and J genes are TRBV2 and TRBJ1-3, with D uncertain. Per germline, CDR1 SNHLY and CDR2 FYNNEI. With 5 bases removed from V and 3 bases from J, the gap between germline ends came to 14 bases. The CDR3 is made up of 15 amino acids.

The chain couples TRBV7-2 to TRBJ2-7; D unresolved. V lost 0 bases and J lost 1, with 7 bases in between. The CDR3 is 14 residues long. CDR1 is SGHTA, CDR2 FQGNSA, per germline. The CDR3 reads CASSLALVSYEQYF. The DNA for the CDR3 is TGTGCCAGCAGCTTAGCGCTAGTGTCCTACGAGCAGTACTTC. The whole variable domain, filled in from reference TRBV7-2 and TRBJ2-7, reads GAGVSQSPSNKVTEKGKDVELRCDPISGHTALYWYRQSLGQGLEFLIYFQGNSAPDKSGLPSDRFSAERTGGSVSTLTIQRTQQEDSAVYLCASSLALVSYEQYFGPGTRLTVT.

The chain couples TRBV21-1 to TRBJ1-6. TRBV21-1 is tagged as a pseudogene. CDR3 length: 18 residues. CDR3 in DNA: TGTGCCAGCACCTCGGGGGGATCGTCGGTTACCTATAATTCACCCCTCCACTTT. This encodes CASTSGGSSVTYNSPLHF.

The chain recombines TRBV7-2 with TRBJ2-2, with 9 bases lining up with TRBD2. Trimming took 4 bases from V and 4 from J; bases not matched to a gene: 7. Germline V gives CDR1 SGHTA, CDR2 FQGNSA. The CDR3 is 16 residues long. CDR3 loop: CASSSYRGGATGELFF. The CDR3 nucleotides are TGTGCCAGCAGCTCGTATCGCGGGGGGGCCACCGGGGAGCTGTTTTTT.

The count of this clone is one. The CDR3 DNA follows: TGCGCCAGCCAAACAGGGGTCCGTAATGAAAAACTGTTTTTT. Its protein product is CASQTGVRNEKLFF. The gene calls are TRBV10-2 and TRBJ1-4; 7 nucleotides match TRBD1. Germline CDR1 reads WSHSY; CDR2 reads SAAADI. CDR3 size: 14 residues. The V gene end was trimmed by 8 bases and the J gene end by 4 bases; junction bases not matched to a gene: 7.

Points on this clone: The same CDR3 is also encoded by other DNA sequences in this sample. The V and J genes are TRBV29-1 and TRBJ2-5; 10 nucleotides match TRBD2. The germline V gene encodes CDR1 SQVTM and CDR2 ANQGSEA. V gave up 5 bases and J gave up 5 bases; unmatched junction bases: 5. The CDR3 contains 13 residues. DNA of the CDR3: TGCAGCGTTCAGCGGGGGGGCCGGGAGACCCAGTACTTC. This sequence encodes CSVQRGGRETQYF.

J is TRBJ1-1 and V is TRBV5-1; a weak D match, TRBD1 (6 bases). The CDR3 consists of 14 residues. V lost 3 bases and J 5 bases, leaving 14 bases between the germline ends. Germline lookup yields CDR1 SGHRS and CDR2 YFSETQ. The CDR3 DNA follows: TGCGCCAGCAGCTCCGACTACAGGGATACTGAAGCTTTCTTT. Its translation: CASSSDYRDTEAFF.

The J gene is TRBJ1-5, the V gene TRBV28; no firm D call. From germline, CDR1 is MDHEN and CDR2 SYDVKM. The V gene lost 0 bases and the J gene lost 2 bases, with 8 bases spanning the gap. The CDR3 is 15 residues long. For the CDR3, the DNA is TGTGCCAGCAGTTTATGGAGTTATGGCAATCAGCCCCAGCATTTT. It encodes CASSLWSYGNQPQHF.

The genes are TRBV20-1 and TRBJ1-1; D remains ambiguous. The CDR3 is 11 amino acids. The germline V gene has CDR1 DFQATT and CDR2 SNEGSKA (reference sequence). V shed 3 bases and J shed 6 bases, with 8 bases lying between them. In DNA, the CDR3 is TGCAGTGCTAGTAGAGGCTCTGAAGCTTTCTTT. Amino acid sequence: CSASRGSEAFF.

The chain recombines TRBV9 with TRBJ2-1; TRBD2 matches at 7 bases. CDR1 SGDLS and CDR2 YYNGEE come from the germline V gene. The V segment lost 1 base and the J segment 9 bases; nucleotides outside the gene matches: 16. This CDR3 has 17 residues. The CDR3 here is CASSVSRGDPNFSEQFF. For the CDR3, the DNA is TGTGCCAGCAGCGTAAGTCGGGGGGACCCTAATTTTAGTGAGCAGTTCTTC.

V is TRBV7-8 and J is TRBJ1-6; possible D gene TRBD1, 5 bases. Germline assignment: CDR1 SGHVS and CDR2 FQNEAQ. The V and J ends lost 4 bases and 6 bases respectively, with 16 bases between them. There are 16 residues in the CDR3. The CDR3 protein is CASSSGRGRTNSPLHF. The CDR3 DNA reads TGTGCCAGCAGCTCGGGGCGGGGCAGGACTAATTCACCCCTCCACTTT.

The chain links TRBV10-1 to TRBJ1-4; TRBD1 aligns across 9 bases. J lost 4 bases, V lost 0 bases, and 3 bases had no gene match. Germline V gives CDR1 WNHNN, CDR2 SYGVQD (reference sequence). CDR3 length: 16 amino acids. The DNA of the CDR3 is TGCGCCAGCAGTGAGTCGGTGGGACAGGGTAATGAAAAACTGTTTTTT. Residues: CASSESVGQGNEKLFF.

The CDR3 is CAWNEVIYGYTF. The CDR3 DNA is TGTGCCTGGAATGAGGTGATCTATGGCTACACCTTC. The V call is TRBV30, the J call TRBJ1-2, with D unclear. This CDR3 has 12 residues. Germline CDR1 GTSNPN, CDR2 SVGIG (reference sequence). Trimming shortened V by 4 bases and J by 4 bases, and 10 bases separated the two germline ends.

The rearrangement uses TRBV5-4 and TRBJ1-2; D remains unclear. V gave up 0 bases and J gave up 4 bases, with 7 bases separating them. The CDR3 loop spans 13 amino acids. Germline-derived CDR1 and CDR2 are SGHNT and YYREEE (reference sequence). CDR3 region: CASSLEEFYGYTF. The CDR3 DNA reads TGTGCCAGCAGCTTGGAGGAGTTCTATGGCTACACCTTC.

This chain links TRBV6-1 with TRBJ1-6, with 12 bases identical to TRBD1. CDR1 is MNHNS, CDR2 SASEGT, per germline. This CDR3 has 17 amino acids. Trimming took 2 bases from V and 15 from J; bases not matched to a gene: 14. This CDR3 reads CASSEFGPGQGAGHLHF. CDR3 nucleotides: TGTGCCAGCAGTGAATTCGGGCCGGGACAGGGGGCGGGGCACCTCCACTTT.

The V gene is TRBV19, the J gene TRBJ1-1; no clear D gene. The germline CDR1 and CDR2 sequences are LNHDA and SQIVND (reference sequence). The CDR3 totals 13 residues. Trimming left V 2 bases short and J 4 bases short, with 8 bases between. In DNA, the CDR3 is TGTGCCAGTAGTATAAGAGGGCCCACTGAAGCTTTCTTT. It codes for CASSIRGPTEAFF.

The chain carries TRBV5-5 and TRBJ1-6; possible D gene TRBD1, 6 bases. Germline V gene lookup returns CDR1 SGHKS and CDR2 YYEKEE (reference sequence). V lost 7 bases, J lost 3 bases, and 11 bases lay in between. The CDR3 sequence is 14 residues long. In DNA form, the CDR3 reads TGTGCCAGCGTAGACAGGATCTATAATTCACCCCTCCACTTT. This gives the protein CASVDRIYNSPLHF.

The CDR3 DNA reads TGTGCCAGCAGCTTAGGAGCAGGAACGATGAACACTGAAGCTTTCTTT. The encoded protein is CASSLGAGTMNTEAFF. The chain couples TRBV7-8 to TRBJ1-1, with D unclear. This CDR3 contains 16 residues. Germline V lookup: CDR1 SGHVS, CDR2 FQNEAQ. The ends were cut back, 1 base at V and 0 bases at J, with 12 bases in the middle.

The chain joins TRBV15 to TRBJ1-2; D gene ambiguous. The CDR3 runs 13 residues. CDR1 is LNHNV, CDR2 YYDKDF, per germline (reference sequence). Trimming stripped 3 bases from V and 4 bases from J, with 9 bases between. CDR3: CATSRVASYGYTF. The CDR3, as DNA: TGTGCCACCAGCAGGGTCGCGAGCTATGGCTACACCTTC.

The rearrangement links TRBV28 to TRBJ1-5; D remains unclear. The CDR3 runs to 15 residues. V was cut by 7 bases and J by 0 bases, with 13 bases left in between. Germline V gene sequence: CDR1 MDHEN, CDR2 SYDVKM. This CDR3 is CASTSGPISNQPQHF. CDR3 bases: TGTGCCAGCACGTCAGGCCCAATTAGCAATCAGCCCCAGCATTTT.

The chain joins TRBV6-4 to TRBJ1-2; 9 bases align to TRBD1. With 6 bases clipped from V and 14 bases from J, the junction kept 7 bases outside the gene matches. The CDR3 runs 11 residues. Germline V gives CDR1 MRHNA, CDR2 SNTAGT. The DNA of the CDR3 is TGTGCCAGCAGGGACAGGGGCCTCTATACCTTC. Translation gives CASRDRGLYTF.

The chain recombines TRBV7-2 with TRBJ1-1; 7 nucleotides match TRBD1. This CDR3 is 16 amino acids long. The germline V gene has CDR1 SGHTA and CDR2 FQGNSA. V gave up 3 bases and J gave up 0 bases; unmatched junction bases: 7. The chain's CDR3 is CASSLSQGGMNTEAFF. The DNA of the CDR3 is TGTGCCAGCAGCTTGAGTCAGGGGGGCATGAACACTGAAGCTTTCTTT.

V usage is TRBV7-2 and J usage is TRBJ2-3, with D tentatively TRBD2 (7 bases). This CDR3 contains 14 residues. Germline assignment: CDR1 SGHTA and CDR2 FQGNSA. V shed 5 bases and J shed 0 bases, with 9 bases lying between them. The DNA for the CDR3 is TGTGCCAGCAGCCGGGGGGCAAGCACAGATACGCAGTATTTT. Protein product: CASSRGASTDTQYF.